These T cell receptor beta chains were read from a single sample in a study of shared clonotypes between healthy human individuals. Clones were read by immunoSEQ multiplex PCR, and TCRdb kept only the in-frame ones, dropping some. Of 2 million to 2.5 million clones detected, 85% to 95% appear once; the ten largest clones hold 1.7%. Sequencing was done on a sample of naive CD8+ T cells from PBMCs. The receptors derive from a man in his late teens or twenties in good health. Some clones in this sample may be carry-over from other donors' samples. Each CDR3 is given with its conserved first and last residue. The order of the fields is V gene, D gene, J gene, clone size, CDR3 protein, CDR3 DNA. A D gene is named only where the DNA matches it firmly. Not every row has a clone size; where given, it reads once, few, many or a size class.

V gene: TRBV27
D gene: TRBD2
J gene: TRBJ2-7
clone size: .
CDR3 protein: CATASGIAYEQYF
CDR3 DNA: TGTGCCACAGCTAGCGGGATTGCCTACGAGCAGTACTTC

V gene: TRBV4-1
D gene: .
J gene: TRBJ2-3
clone size: once
CDR3 protein: CASSQDDGSSDTQYF
CDR3 DNA: TGCGCCAGCAGCCAAGATGACGGGAGTTCAGATACGCAGTATTTT

V gene: TRBV7-9
D gene: .
J gene: TRBJ2-5
clone size: .
CDR3 protein: CASSSNRVQETQYF
CDR3 DNA: TGTGCCAGCAGCTCGAACAGGGTCCAAGAGACCCAGTACTTC

V gene: TRBV27
D gene: .
J gene: TRBJ2-7
clone size: .
CDR3 protein: CASSDRPQDEQYF
CDR3 DNA: TGTGCCAGCAGTGACCGCCCCCAAGACGAGCAGTACTTC

V gene: TRBV9
D gene: .
J gene: TRBJ1-5
clone size: few
CDR3 protein: CASSATDSNQPQHF
CDR3 DNA: TGTGCCAGCAGCGCTACAGATAGCAATCAGCCCCAGCATTTT

V gene: TRBV27
D gene: .
J gene: TRBJ2-5
clone size: .
CDR3 protein: CASSLLSPTGVGETQYF
CDR3 DNA: TGTGCCAGCAGTTTATTAAGCCCCACGGGGGTCGGAGAGACCCAGTACTTC

V gene: TRBV19
D gene: .
J gene: TRBJ2-7
clone size: .
CDR3 protein: CASTTPDSPYEQYF
CDR3 DNA: TGTGCCAGTACGACCCCGGACAGTCCCTACGAGCAGTACTTC

V gene: TRBV7-9
D gene: .
J gene: TRBJ2-7
clone size: .
CDR3 protein: CASSLVPLEQYF
CDR3 DNA: TGTGCCAGCAGCTTAGTCCCCCTCGAGCAGTACTTC

V gene: TRBV19
D gene: TRBD2
J gene: TRBJ2-7
clone size: .
CDR3 protein: CASSIGSGLATYEQYF
CDR3 DNA: TGTGCCAGTAGTATAGGCTCGGGACTAGCTACCTACGAGCAGTACTTC

V gene: TRBV2
D gene: .
J gene: TRBJ2-2
clone size: .
CDR3 protein: CASSESLVNTGELFF
CDR3 DNA: TGTGCCAGCAGTGAATCCCTAGTGAACACCGGGGAGCTGTTTTTT